A selection of T cell receptor beta chains follows, all from one sample in a study of cytomegalovirus exposure and HLA in healthy donors. Assay: immunoSEQ multiplex PCR; the TCRdb copy retains only in-frame clones and omits some. This table holds roughly 140,000 clones, approximately 85% found once. Sequenced input: PBMCs. These receptors were taken from a woman aged 18 to 35 in good health and CMV-seronegative. Both conserved end residues are part of each CDR3. The D gene is left open where the match is weak. The size of a clone is reported for some rows only, either as once, few or many, or as a class for expanded clones.

>TRBJ1-3|TRBV11-2|TRBD1|.
TGTGCCAGCAGCTCGGGACAGGCGGACACCATATATTTT
CASSSGQADTIYF
>TRBJ2-1|TRBV7-9|TRBD2|.
TGTGCCGGTGAGCGGGGGAAGGGCAATGAGCAGTTCTTC
CAGERGKGNEQFF
>TRBJ1-4|TRBV2|.|.
TGTGCCAGCAGGACCGACAGGACAACTAATGAAAAACTGTTTTTT
CASRTDRTTNEKLFF
>TRBJ1-5|TRBV28|.|once
TGTGCCAGCACCGCTTCGGGGGGAGATCAGCCCCAGCATTTT
CASTASGGDQPQHF
>TRBJ2-7|TRBV7-8|.|few
TGTGCCAGCAGCCCAAAGGGGGGGATCTACTACGAGCAGTACTTC
CASSPKGGIYYEQYF
>TRBJ2-7|TRBV28|TRBD1|.
TGTGCCAGCATGGGGTCGGGGGGACAGGGGATTAACGAGCAGTACTTC
CASMGSGGQGINEQYF
>TRBJ2-2|TRBV7-9|TRBD1|.
TGTGCCAGCAGCTATACAGGGGGCCTCGGGGAGCTGTTTTTT
CASSYTGGLGELFF
>TRBJ2-1|TRBV27|TRBD2|.
TGTGCCAGCAGTCCACCCGGGACTAACTACAATGAGCAGTTCTTC
CASSPPGTNYNEQFF
>TRBJ2-7|TRBV5-5|.|.
TGTGCCAGCTTCCGAGCAGGGGCCTACGAGCAGTACTTC
CASFRAGAYEQYF
>TRBJ2-3|TRBV5-6|.|.
TGTGCCAGCCCCCAGGGGACAAGCACAGATACGCAGTATTTT
CASPQGTSTDTQYF
>TRBJ1-6|TRBV30|TRBD1|.
TGTGCCTGGAGGCAGGGGGCGGGTTCGGGGAATTCACCCCTCCACTTT
CAWRQGAGSGNSPLHF
>TRBJ1-3|TRBV21-1|.|.
TGTGCCAGCAGTCTCAGGTGGTGGGGAAACACCATATATTTT
CASSLRWWGNTIYF
>TRBJ1-5|TRBV2|.|.
TGTGCCAGCCAACGCGAATTAGAGCCCCAGCATTTT
CASQRELEPQHF
>TRBJ2-7|TRBV5-5|.|.
TGTGCCAGCAGCGCATCGGGACTCCCCACCATCTCCGAGCAGTACTTC
CASSASGLPTISEQYF
>TRBJ2-2|TRBV2|.|once
TGTGCCAGCGGCAGGGGGGCCCGGACAAACACCGGGGAGCTGTTTTTT
CASGRGARTNTGELFF
>TRBJ2-6|TRBV2|.|.
TGTGCCAGCAGTGAGTCAGGGAAGCCTGGGGCCAACGTCCTGACTTTC
CASSESGKPGANVLTF
>TRBJ2-7|TRBV6-5|TRBD1|.
TGTGCCAGCACCCCGACAGGGAACTACGAGCAGTACTTC
CASTPTGNYEQYF
>TRBJ2-1|TRBV7-9|TRBD2|.
TGTGCCAGCAGCCCGGGACTAGCGGGGGACTTCTCCTACAATGAGCAGTTCTTC
CASSPGLAGDFSYNEQFF
>TRBJ2-1|TRBV28|.|.
TGTGCCAGCAGTTTTAGTCTCAATGAGCAGTTCTTC
CASSFSLNEQFF
>TRBJ1-1|TRBV30|.|.
TGTGCCTGGAGTTCCCTCCTTCCCGTGAACACTGAAGCTTTCTTT
CAWSSLLPVNTEAFF
>TRBJ2-7|TRBV28|.|.
TGTGCCAGCAGCCGGTACGAGCAGTACTTC
CASSRYEQYF
>TRBJ1-5|TRBV6-1|.|.
TGTGCCAGCAGTGTCAGGGTTGGGCAGCCCCAGCATTTT
CASSVRVGQPQHF
>TRBJ1-4|TRBV5-5|TRBD1|.
TGTGCCAGCAGCACCCGGGACAGGGACGAAAAACTGTTTTTT
CASSTRDRDEKLFF
>TRBJ1-1|TRBV18|.|.
TGTGCCAGCTCACTTCAGTCGAACACTGAAGCTTTCTTT
CASSLQSNTEAFF
>TRBJ2-7|TRBV7-9|.|once
TGTGCCAGCAGCTTATTTCAGGGGGGCGAGCAGTACTTC
CASSLFQGGEQYF
>TRBJ2-1|TRBV5-1|TRBD2|.
TGCGCCAGCAGCTTCCGGCCGCAGGCTTGGGGGGGACCTTACAATGAGCAGTTCTTC
CASSFRPQAWGGPYNEQFF
>TRBJ2-1|TRBV2|.|.
TGTGCCAGCAGTGATAATGGTAGGGGACTGGAGGATGAGCAGTTCTTC
CASSDNGRGLEDEQFF
>TRBJ1-2|TRBV7-9|TRBD1|few
TGTGCCAGCAGCTTAGGGGACAGGAGACCCAATAACTATGGCTACACCTTC
CASSLGDRRPNNYGYTF
>TRBJ2-7|TRBV10-3|.|.
TGTGCCATCAGTGATCTTAGCGGAGCCTCCTACGAGCAGTACTTC
CAISDLSGASYEQYF
>TRBJ2-2|TRBV9|TRBD2|.
TGTGCCAGCAGCGTTAGCGGGGCGAACACCGGGGAGCTGTTTTTT
CASSVSGANTGELFF
>TRBJ2-3|TRBV19|.|.
TGTGCCAGTAGCGCCGGGGTGAGAGATACGCAGTATTTT
CASSAGVRDTQYF
>TRBJ2-5|TRBV12-5|TRBD2|.
TGTGCTAGTGGCCTGGGAGGGAATGGGACTCCGTACTTC
CASGLGGNGTPYF
>TRBJ2-4|TRBV5-8|.|.
TGTGCCAGCAGCTTTCACACCTTAGCCAAAAACATTCAGTACTTC
CASSFHTLAKNIQYF
>TRBJ2-5|TRBV29-1|TRBD2|few
TGCAGCGCCGACGGGGGGGAGACCCAGTACTTC
CSADGGETQYF
>TRBJ1-3|TRBV30|.|.
TGTGCCCGAATAGCAGGGAAGGGCACCATATATTTT
CARIAGKGTIYF
>TRBJ1-4|TRBV5-6|.|.
TGTGCCAGCAGCTTGGCACGACAGTTTAATGAAAAACTGTTTTTT
CASSLARQFNEKLFF
>TRBJ2-5|TRBV4-1|TRBD2|once
TGCGCCAGCAGCCAAGAGATAGCGGGGGGGCTTGAGACCCAGTACTTC
CASSQEIAGGLETQYF
>TRBJ2-7|TRBV18|.|.
TGTGCCAGCTCACCACAGGCAGGAAGCTACGAGCAGTACTTC
CASSPQAGSYEQYF
>TRBJ2-5|TRBV19|TRBD2|.
TGTGCCAGTAGTATGGGGACTAGGGAGACCCAGTACTTC
CASSMGTRETQYF
>TRBJ1-6|TRBV2|TRBD1|.
TGTGCCAGCAGTGAGGGGACAGGGAGGCCCCTCCACTTT
CASSEGTGRPLHF
>TRBJ2-7|TRBV5-8|.|once
TGTGCCAGCAGCCATTGGGGGCCTTGGGGCTCCTACGAGCAGTACTTC
CASSHWGPWGSYEQYF
>TRBJ2-7|TRBV27|.|.
TGTGCCAGCAGCTTTAGAGGGTTTCTCTCCTACGAGCAGTACTTC
CASSFRGFLSYEQYF
>TRBJ2-7|TRBV7-2|TRBD1|.
TGTGCCAGCAGCCCGGGGACAGGGGCCTACGAGCAGTACTTC
CASSPGTGAYEQYF
>TRBJ1-2|TRBV28|.|.
TGTGCCAGCAGCACTAACGTATTCGGGGACTATGGCTACACCTTC
CASSTNVFGDYGYTF
>TRBJ2-7|TRBV19|.|.
TGTGCCAGTAGTATAAGGGGCAGACACGAGCAGTACTTC
CASSIRGRHEQYF
>TRBJ1-6|TRBV27|.|.
TGTGCCAGCAGTTCTCATGCAGGGGTTTTCTATAATTCACCCCTCCACTTT
CASSSHAGVFYNSPLHF
>TRBJ2-7|TRBV7-3|.|.
TGTGCCAGCAGTTTAGACAGGGAGGCCGAGCAGTACTTC
CASSLDREAEQYF
>TRBJ1-4|TRBV2|TRBD1|.
TGTGCCAGCAGGAAAGACAGGGGGCCGGGTAATGAAAAACTGTTTTTT
CASRKDRGPGNEKLFF
>TRBJ1-5|TRBV27|TRBD1|.
TGTGCCAGCAGCTGGGACAGCGGACAGCCCCAGCATTTT
CASSWDSGQPQHF
>TRBJ1-5|TRBV18|.|.
TGTGCCAGCTCACCCCGCGGGGACGGCAATCAGCCCCAGCATTTT
CASSPRGDGNQPQHF
>TRBJ1-2|TRBV10-3|.|.
TGTGCCATCAGTGAGACGCGGAATAACTATGGCTACACCTTC
CAISETRNNYGYTF
>TRBJ2-1|TRBV6-5|.|once
TGTGCCAGCAGATCACTAGTCAATGAGCAGTTCTTC
CASRSLVNEQFF
>TRBJ2-7|TRBV9|.|once
TGTGCCAGCAGCCTTTTGGAGGATTACGAGCAGTACTTC
CASSLLEDYEQYF
>TRBJ2-3|TRBV9|.|.
TGTGCCAGCAGCGCCCTAATTGGCACAGATACGCAGTATTTT
CASSALIGTDTQYF
>TRBJ2-6|TRBV5-1|.|.
TGCGCCAGCAGCCGGGGGGGGGCCAACGTCCTGACTTTC
CASSRGGANVLTF
>TRBJ2-1|TRBV15|.|.
TGTGCCACCAGCAGCCGGGACTCAAATATCGATGAGCAGTTCTTC
CATSSRDSNIDEQFF
>TRBJ2-3|TRBV7-8|TRBD2|.
TGTGCCAGCAGCCAGCGGGACTTCACAGATACGCAGTATTTT
CASSQRDFTDTQYF
>TRBJ2-7|TRBV7-2|.|once
TGTGCCAGCAGCTCGGGGATGGTGGCCTACGAGCAGTACTTC
CASSSGMVAYEQYF
>TRBJ2-4|TRBV28|.|.
TGTGCCAGCTCCTTAGGGGACTCCGTAGCCAAAAACATTCAGTACTTC
CASSLGDSVAKNIQYF
>TRBJ2-7|TRBV5-5|.|.
TGTGCCAGCAGTGTAAGGACGGACTTACTCTCCTACGAGCAGTACTTC
CASSVRTDLLSYEQYF